This entry is about one T cell receptor (beta chain). It lacks a known antigen. No base quality information exists; no much larger clone differs at one position. The data were taken from a study of cytomegalovirus exposure and HLA in healthy donors (dated by TCRdb to 2015 to 2018). Context from the whole study: An earlier analysis of around 600 of the donors reported about 250 Gb of sequence data and approximately 110 million unique TCR beta sequences from roughly 180 million T cells. Besides the first cohort of around 670 subjects, a separate validation cohort made up of 90 to 150 different subjects was used. In the later analysis, no new phenotypic data were used to find candidate immune exposures; instead, reliance was placed on TCR beta sequences and their occurrence across donors. In a later genetic analysis, genome-wide SNP genotypes for about three fifths of the 666 donors were used, and that subset was treated as a discovery cohort. High-throughput TCR immunosequencing, statistical association of individual TCRs with disease status, and machine learning were combined to predict cytomegalovirus infection status. Using immunosequencing, the study profiled T cell repertoires from 500 to 800 subjects and related those repertoires to cytomegalovirus serostatus. To decide whether each TCR beta V gene segment behaved as functional or pseudogenic, an earlier analysis of some 600 of the donors relied on high-throughput TCR beta sequencing. About 300 gigabases of sequencing data and tens of millions of unique TCR sequences were included in an early release covering about 600 HLA-typed donors. Both class I and class II loci were covered by HLA typing, at four-digit resolution. To study patterns of TCR occurrence, a later analysis re-analyzed previously published TCR beta repertoires from more than 550 donors and added high-resolution HLA genotyping. Alongside the repertoire data, information on donor age, sex, ethnicity and CMV serostatus was compiled. Among about 400 genotyped donors of the cohort, an average of roughly 230,000 unique TCR beta nucleotide sequences was sequenced per donor, of which approximately 18% were non-productive. The number of typed donors differed by locus: 629-630 for A, B, C, DRB1 and DQB1; 500 to 550 for DQA1; roughly 600 for DPA1; and about 470 for DPB1. All discovery cohort repertoires had been generated on a single sequencing platform. Among the roughly 390 genotyped donors, approximately 76% belonged to the genetic ancestry cluster associated with self-reported Caucasian donors. The study was designed to test whether signatures of past pathogen exposure could be identified by cataloging public T cell receptors. Several DR-DQ haplotypes were treated as single units for association and clustering because of strong linkage in the cohort.

The germline V gene encodes CDR1 MNHNS and CDR2 SASEGT. From the cysteine through the phenylalanine, the CDR3 covers 15 amino acids. The retained sequence is limited to the CDR3, 45 bases, with the frame set at the first base. Unmatched junction bases come to 8, with V trimmed by 3 bases and J by 5 bases. To prepare the library, the immunoSEQ multiplex PCR assay was applied. For the multiplex PCR, a mixture combining 60 forward primers for TCR Vbeta segments and 13 reverse primers for TCR Jbeta segments was used. The CDR3 region of rearranged TCR beta genes was amplified from genomic DNA with a multiplex PCR assay. On the Illumina HiSeq System, the amplified TCR beta libraries were sequenced as 87-base-pair reads. Processing in the source paper ran as follows. A later analysis counted some 74 million unique TCR beta chains across the approximately 700 repertoires, and 10 million to 11 million of these chains were shared by at least two donors. Raw reads were error-corrected and collapsed into unique sequences by a nearest-neighbor algorithm in which closely related sequences were merged to remove PCR and sequencing errors. To assign V, D and J gene segments, CDR3 sequences were aligned to IMGT reference sequences. Each retained sequence needed at least a six-nucleotide match to both a V gene segment and a J gene segment. A rearrangement counted as productive if the CDR3 had no stop codons and remained in frame with V and J, and every other rearrangement counted as non-productive. CDR3 was defined according to IMGT convention as the region running from the second conserved V-encoded cysteine to the conserved J-encoded phenylalanine. The earlier analysis of roughly 590 of the donors excluded any sequence lacking an unambiguous match to a single V gene segment. In an earlier analysis of 587 of the donors, a V segment was called functional when productive rearrangements were above 56.7%, and segregating when the standard deviation between donors exceeded 5%. A statistical classification framework was developed to diagnose cytomegalovirus status using the catalog of TCR beta chain sequences. A later analysis assigned V and J genes by comparing TCR nucleotide sequences with IMGT/GENE-DB human TR gene sequences. In a later analysis, CDR3 sequences and most-parsimonious VDJ recombination scenarios were assigned using the TCRdist pipeline. A later analysis defined each TCR beta chain by its CDR3 amino acid sequence plus V-gene family, and excluded reads lacking a unique V-gene family. In a later analysis, 450 to 600 highly shared, low-generation-probability nucleotide sequences were removed to address suspected cross-contamination and a sequencing artifact. A later analysis calculated a clonal expansion index for each public chain from normalized within-repertoire ranks of inferred template counts. Generation probabilities in a later analysis came from a VDJ recombination model fitted to out-of-frame rearrangements, and those results were checked against IGoR. A later analysis scored TCR-TCR, TCR-HLA and TCR-CMV co-occurrence with hypergeometric tests, applying a repertoire-size bias correction to TCR pairs. False discovery rates were estimated in a later analysis by permuting HLA or CMV assignments 20 times. In a later analysis, co-occurring TCRs were grouped using DBSCAN, and TCRdist sequence similarity was added for clustering within HLA-allele-positive subsets. Repertoires with fewer than 30,000 or more than 120,000 public chains, plus five repertoires with anomalous nucleotide sharing, were excluded from co-occurrence clustering. TCRdb mirrors the immuneACCESS table, restricted to in-frame sequences. Some clones are absent from its copies; in checked studies, under half trace to an unresolved V gene, and the reason for the others is unknown. That table supplies the V and J calls and clone size; D and trimming were determined from the DNA. The sample table shows approximately 150,000 clones, and 60% to 80% are seen once. The ten largest make up 13% to 15% of the sample.

The cohort was made up of approximately 670 healthy bone marrow donors. Cohort members were all nominally healthy when sampled, although unrecorded immune exposures were likely present. The donor was CMV seronegative and belonged to the group of 352 seronegative cohort members. Every donor gave a peripheral blood sample, and the peripheral blood mononuclear cells from that sample were used for TCR beta sequencing. The Qiagen DNeasy Blood Extraction Kit was used to extract genomic DNA from the blood cell samples. Overall study outcomes, separate from this receptor: Cytomegalovirus status was reported to be diagnosed by the classifier with high specificity and sensitivity in both the original and validation cohorts. A later genetic analysis associated a missense DCLRE1C variant with V-gene and J-gene trimming of TCR beta chains, and an independent cohort replicated the association. A later analysis found that TCR association rates varied across HLA loci, with DRB1 alleles showing the most associated TCRs and HLA-C alleles the fewest. Three of the identified cytomegalovirus-associated TCR beta chains were confirmed in vitro to be specific for cytomegalovirus antigens. An earlier analysis of roughly 570 of the donors showed that most TCR beta V segments appeared in productive rearrangements either about 87% or about 30% of the time, which broadly matched IMGT annotations. For the cohort, immune exposure information was limited to CMV serostatus. Only TCR beta chains were sequenced in this cohort, and the absence of alpha or paired-chain data limited detectable features. Compared with the 666-donor mean, donors in an Asian-associated ancestry cluster had fewer N-insertions in productive TCRs, according to a later genetic analysis. HLA typing was unavailable for some donors at each locus, so association tests used only the typed subset. The authors suggested that the approach could potentially be extended to other disease states and immunological phenotypes. The sequencing pipeline was judged likely to have produced a cluster of highly shared sequence variants as a technical artifact. Several of the top co-occurrence clusters appeared to be linked to parvovirus B19, influenza, CMV and Epstein-Barr virus, according to a later analysis. Presence/absence analyses assumed roughly uniform sequencing depth across donors, an assumption that may not hold. The study gave a list of some 150 TCR beta chains associated with cytomegalovirus. A further reported finding was that TCR beta sequences accurately predicted the HLA-A and HLA-B alleles for most subjects in the first cohort. A later analysis associated around 16,000 TCR beta sequences with specific HLA alleles at a false discovery rate of 0.05. Correlated functional status among segregating V segments might reflect linkage disequilibrium, but an unknown experimental factor could not be ruled out. According to a later analysis, most CMV-associated TCR beta chains appeared to be HLA-restricted, and the HLA associations seemed to be driven largely by CMV exposure. Most TCR sequences were seen in very few donors, while some public TCRs were found in many individuals. In a later analysis, HLA-associated TCR beta chains showed more clonal expansion and lower generation probabilities than non-associated chains that were equally common. Around 16 rarely observed V segments, including chromosome 9 orphons, were excluded from the earlier analysis of just under 600 of the donors because counts were too low. Some IMGT-functional V segments, including TRBV6-2 and TRBV6-3, could not be told apart with the 87-base-pair reads, so those segments were excluded. When HLA alleles, especially DR and DQ, strongly co-occurred, attributing TCR associations to individual alleles was difficult.

This TCR derives from a woman aged 40 to 50 in good health and CMV-seronegative. The chain was built from TRBV6-1 and TRBJ2-5; 8 of the junction bases match TRBD2. The specimen was PBMCs. The base sequence is TGTGCCAGCAGTGAGGGACTAGGGGTGGGGGAGACCCAGTACTTC. This encodes CASSEGLGVGETQYF.